The sequence of this T cell receptor (beta chain) was determined in a study of OX40 agonist ivuxolimab in advanced cancers. Study context: Across the patients, intravenous ivuxolimab was delivered every 2 weeks at 0.01 to 10 mg/kg. Study-wide points: CD8+ T cells (on average) carried more expanded clones than CD4+ T cells.

Germline V gene data show CDR1 as SGHRS and CDR2 as YFSETQ. Trimming at V came to 5 bases and at J to 4 bases, leaving 9 bases not matched to a gene. The CDR3 extends over 15 amino acids. The data were produced by immunoSEQ multiplex PCR, yet TCRdb's version contains in-frame clones alone and is incomplete. Of about 42,000 clones listed, approximately 78% were seen once; the top ten hold over 2.5%. This clone appeared once. Its antigen remains unknown. Systemic immunosuppression or autoimmune disease history was grounds to exclude patients. The TCR sequence derives from an adult with an advanced solid tumor such as melanoma, head and neck, liver or kidney cancer. This chain joins TRBV5-1 and TRBJ1-1; 9 bases agree with TRBD1. The material was CD4+ or CD8+ T cells sorted from blood, obtained in a trial of the OX40 agonist ivuxolimab. CDR3 sequence: CASSSQDRGTTEAFF. CDR3 DNA: TGCGCCAGCAGTTCACAAGACAGGGGGACCACTGAAGCTTTCTTT.